The TCR beta chain under discussion was sequenced for a study of blood T cell repertoires in COVID-19. Study overall: Whether acute or convalescent, the COVID-19 samples came from the United States, Italy and Spain.

Original methodology: Reference gene primer amplification gave nucleated cell count estimates. Generated by immunoSEQ multiplex PCR, the TCRdb table keeps only in-frame clones and is missing some. The V and J calls and clone size come from that table; D and trimming were worked out from the DNA. The sample yields about 120,000 clones, around 87% seen once. Germline V gene sequence: CDR1 SEHNR, CDR2 FQNEAQ (reference sequence). The CDR3 is 16 residues long. After removal of 3 bases from V and 5 bases from J, the junction contained 4 bases not matched to a gene. The chain combines TRBV7-9 with TRBJ1-6; 10 nucleotides match TRBD1. The TCR sequence derives from a woman aged 70-85 years with acute or convalescent COVID-19. The sequenced material came from peripheral blood. The CDR3 nucleotides read TGTGCCAGCAGCTTGGGGACAGGGGTAAATAATTCACCCCTCCACTTT. Protein: CASSLGTGVNNSPLHF.